This T cell receptor (beta chain) was captured in a study of cytomegalovirus exposure and HLA in healthy donors (dated by TCRdb to about 2017). With regard to the full study: In an earlier analysis of under 750 of the donors, 276 Gb of sequence data and 90 million to 120 million unique TCR beta sequences from about 179 million T cells were reported. High-throughput TCR immunosequencing, statistical association of individual TCRs with disease status, and machine learning were combined to predict cytomegalovirus infection status. Both class I and class II loci were covered by HLA typing, at four-digit resolution. Among the approximately 400 genotyped donors, around 81% belonged to the genetic ancestry cluster associated with self-reported Caucasian donors. A later analysis re-examined previously published TCR beta repertoires from more than 600 donors and added high-resolution HLA genotyping to investigate patterns of TCR occurrence. The study profiled the T cell repertoires of about 720 subjects by immunosequencing and related them to cytomegalovirus serostatus. In an earlier analysis of roughly 580 of the donors, high-throughput TCR beta sequencing was used to judge whether each TCR beta V gene segment behaved as functional or pseudogenic. Because of strong linkage in the cohort, four to six DR-DQ haplotypes were treated as single units for association and clustering. The study aimed to test whether signatures of past pathogen exposure could be identified by cataloging public T cell receptors. Donor age, sex, ethnicity and CMV serostatus were compiled alongside the repertoire data. On average, about 240,000 unique TCR beta nucleotide sequences were sequenced per donor among about 400 genotyped donors of the cohort, with roughly 18% of those sequences being non-productive. The number of donors typed differed by locus, with roughly 620-630 for A, B, C, DRB1 and DQB1, around 500 for DQA1, 600 to 610 for DPA1, and some 440 for DPB1. Every discovery cohort repertoire had been produced on one sequencing platform. Besides the first cohort of some 670 subjects, a separate validation cohort made up of roughly 120 different subjects was used. An early release that covered about 640 HLA-typed donors contained approximately 300 gigabases of sequencing data and 80 million or so unique TCR sequences. Rather than using new phenotypic data, the later analysis identified candidate immune exposures from TCR beta sequences and from how often those sequences occurred across donors. In a later genetic analysis, genome-wide SNP genotypes for 398 of the 666 donors were used, and that subset was treated as a discovery cohort.

The protocol used for the library was the immunoSEQ multiplex PCR assay. For the multiplex PCR, a mixture combining 60 forward primers for TCR Vbeta segments and 13 reverse primers for TCR Jbeta segments was used. A multiplex PCR assay on genomic DNA amplified the CDR3 region of rearranged TCR beta genes. The Illumina HiSeq System was used to sequence the amplified TCR beta libraries as 87-base-pair reads. On the study's bioinformatics: In a later analysis, 70 million to 95 million unique TCR beta chains were counted across the 650 to 750 repertoires, and roughly 10 million of these chains were shared by at least two donors. To remove PCR and sequencing errors, raw reads were error-corrected and collapsed into unique sequences using a nearest-neighbor algorithm that merged closely related sequences. V, D and J gene segments were assigned by aligning CDR3 sequences to IMGT reference sequences. For a sequence to be retained, a match of at least six nucleotides to both a V gene segment and a J gene segment was required. A rearrangement was called productive if the CDR3 had no stop codons and remained in frame with V and J, and every other rearrangement was called non-productive. Following IMGT convention, CDR3 was defined as the stretch from the second conserved V-encoded cysteine to the conserved J-encoded phenylalanine. The earlier analysis of 587 of the donors excluded sequences that lacked an unambiguous match to a single V gene segment. In an earlier analysis of 500 to 750 of the donors, V segments were called functional above 56.7% productive rearrangements and were called segregating when the between-donor standard deviation exceeded 5%. To diagnose cytomegalovirus status from the catalog of TCR beta chain sequences, a statistical classification framework was built. In a later analysis, V and J genes were assigned by comparing TCR nucleotide sequences against IMGT/GENE-DB human TR gene sequences. Using the TCRdist pipeline, a later analysis assigned CDR3 sequences along with most-parsimonious VDJ recombination scenarios. In a later analysis, each TCR beta chain was defined by its CDR3 amino acid sequence together with its V-gene family, and reads lacking a unique V-gene family were excluded. As a way to deal with suspected cross-contamination and a sequencing artifact, a later analysis dropped 592 nucleotide sequences that were highly shared and had low generation probability. In a later analysis, a clonal expansion index was calculated for each public chain from normalized within-repertoire ranks of inferred template counts. A later analysis computed generation probabilities with a VDJ recombination model fitted to out-of-frame rearrangements, and checked the results against IGoR. Hypergeometric tests were used in a later analysis to score TCR-TCR, TCR-HLA and TCR-CMV co-occurrence, with a repertoire-size bias correction applied to the TCR pairs. In a later analysis, false discovery rates were estimated by permuting HLA or CMV assignments 20 times. In a later analysis, co-occurring TCRs were grouped with DBSCAN, and TCRdist sequence similarity was added when clustering was performed within HLA-allele-positive subsets. Co-occurrence clustering excluded repertoires with fewer than 30,000 or more than 120,000 public chains, plus five with anomalous nucleotide sharing. Not all clones reach the TCRdb copy of this immuneACCESS table, which keeps in-frame sequences only. Checked studies attribute under half of the gap to unresolved V genes and leave the rest unexplained. The DNA gave D and trimming, while V, J and clone size come from that table. Here the sample has under 200,000 clones; roughly 83% occur a single time. Clones ranked in the top ten supply 2% to 2.5% of the sample.

The CDR3 holds 15 amino acids from the cysteine to the phenylalanine. The CDR3 DNA has 45 bases and is translated from base 1. Looking up the germline V gene yields CDR1 MNHNS and CDR2 SASEGT. Clipping removes 6 bases from V and 6 bases from J, with 13 as the unmatched junction base count. The cohort comprised some 700 healthy bone marrow donors. At the time of sampling, every cohort member was nominally healthy, though immune exposures that went unrecorded were likely present. The donor was CMV seronegative and was included in the group of a few hundred seronegative cohort members. Every donor gave a peripheral blood sample, and the peripheral blood mononuclear cells from that sample were used for TCR beta sequencing. The Qiagen DNeasy Blood Extraction Kit was used to extract genomic DNA from the blood cell samples. Of note for this clone: The antigen it recognizes is unknown. No much larger clonotype is one base removed from it; base qualities were not supplied.

General conclusions and limits of the study: Most CMV-associated TCR beta chains appeared to be HLA-restricted in a later analysis, and the HLA associations seemed to be driven largely by CMV exposure. The presence/absence analyses assumed that sequencing depth was roughly uniform across donors, and that assumption may not be true. Linkage disequilibrium might explain the correlated functional status among segregating V segments, but an unknown experimental factor could not be ruled out. In this cohort, only TCR beta chains were sequenced, and detectable features were limited by the absence of alpha or paired-chain data. Specific HLA alleles were associated with 16,951 TCR beta sequences at a false discovery rate of 0.05 in a later analysis. In an earlier analysis of 587 of the donors, most TCR beta V segments appeared in productive rearrangements about 87% or about 30% of the time, broadly matching IMGT annotations. Some 16 rarely observed V segments, including chromosome 9 orphons, were excluded from the earlier analysis of about 600 of the donors because counts were too low. Because HLA typing was unavailable for some donors at each locus, only the typed subset was used in association tests. The study listed 170 or so TCR beta chains as associated with cytomegalovirus. In a later analysis, several top co-occurrence clusters were reported to appear linked to parvovirus B19, influenza, CMV and Epstein-Barr virus. CMV serostatus was the only immune exposure information available for the cohort. In a later genetic analysis, a missense DCLRE1C variant was associated with V-gene and J-gene trimming of TCR beta chains, and the association was replicated in an independent cohort. In a later analysis, HLA-associated TCR beta chains were found to be more clonally expanded and to have lower generation probabilities than equally common non-associated chains. Assigning TCR associations to individual alleles was difficult when HLA alleles, especially DR and DQ, strongly co-occurred. A later analysis found that TCR association rates varied across HLA loci, with DRB1 alleles showing the most associated TCRs and HLA-C alleles the fewest. Some IMGT-functional V segments, including TRBV6-2 and TRBV6-3, could not be distinguished by the 87-base-pair reads and were therefore excluded. A further reported finding was that TCR beta sequences accurately predicted the HLA-A and HLA-B alleles for most subjects in the first cohort. The classifier was reported to diagnose cytomegalovirus status with high specificity and sensitivity in both the original and validation cohorts. The authors suggested that the approach could potentially be extended to other disease states and immunological phenotypes. A cluster of highly shared sequence variants was judged likely to represent a technical artifact of the sequencing pipeline. In a later genetic analysis, fewer N-insertions in productive TCRs were reported among donors in an Asian-associated ancestry cluster than the roughly 710-donor mean. Most TCR sequences were seen in very few donors, while some public TCRs were found in many individuals. In vitro tests confirmed that a few of the cytomegalovirus-associated TCR beta chains recognize cytomegalovirus antigens.

The source material was PBMCs. The TCR was taken from a woman between 50 and 59 years old in good health and CMV-seronegative. The chain uses TRBV6-1 and TRBJ1-2, and TRBD1 matches 7 of the central bases. The encoded CDR3 is CASRQARGIGDGYTF. The sequenced DNA is TGTGCCAGCAGGCAAGCCAGGGGGATAGGAGATGGCTACACCTTC.